The 11 T cell receptor beta chains presented below share a single source sample, sequenced in a study of blood T cell repertoires in COVID-19. Repertoires were generated with immunoSEQ multiplex PCR, while TCRdb's copy carries only in-frame clones and drops some. This table has under 250,000 clones, 83% appearing once. Sequencing was performed on peripheral blood. The receptors here all came from a man in his forties with active or convalescent COVID-19.

V and J are TRBV7-6 and TRBJ2-5, with D possibly being TRBD2 (6 bases). This CDR3 contains 15 residues. Trimming cost V 1 base and J 4 bases, with 13 bases left between them. Looked up from germline, CDR1 is SGHVS and CDR2 is FNYEAQ. Here the CDR3 DNA reads TGTGCCAGCAGCTTAGATACGGGAGTCGGAGAGACCCAGTACTTC. Encoded protein: CASSLDTGVGETQYF.

The chain carries TRBV4-1 and TRBJ1-1; TRBD1 matches at 9 bases. CDR3 length: 14 amino acids. Trimming cost V 4 bases and J 7 bases; bases outside gene matches: 7. Per the germline V gene, CDR1 is MGHRA and CDR2 is YSYEKL. CDR3 sequence: CASSPDRGAGEAFF. The CDR3 nucleotides read TGCGCCAGCAGCCCCGACAGGGGGGCGGGTGAAGCTTTCTTT.

The chain uses TRBV28 and TRBJ2-1; 7 bases agree with TRBD1. Looked up from germline, CDR1 is MDHEN and CDR2 is SYDVKM. Trimming cost V 10 bases and J 2 bases; bases outside gene matches: 14. This CDR3 is built from 16 residues. CDR3 in amino acids: CAIRTPTGAPYNEQFF. For the CDR3, the DNA is TGTGCCATCAGGACCCCTACAGGGGCCCCCTACAATGAGCAGTTCTTC.

This chain uses TRBV30 with TRBJ1-6; TRBD1 matches 10 bases. J was trimmed by 7 bases and V by 1 base; bases with no gene match: 4. The CDR3 has 15 amino acids. Germline V gene sequence: CDR1 GTSNPN, CDR2 SVGIG (reference sequence). The CDR3 DNA sequence: TGTGCCTGGAGTGATGCGGGACAGGGGAATTCACCCCTCCACTTT. This sequence encodes CAWSDAGQGNSPLHF.

CDR3 region: CASSDTGYSGYGYTF. The CDR3 bases are TGTGCCAGCAGTGACACAGGATATTCAGGCTATGGCTACACCTTC. The J gene is TRBJ1-2, the V gene TRBV2, with a tentative D call TRBD1 (5 bases). Trimming took off 3 bases at V and 4 bases at J, with 15 bases between the two ends. The CDR3 is 15 amino acids. From germline, CDR1 is SNHLY and CDR2 FYNNEI.

The chain links TRBV19 to TRBJ2-1; 9 nucleotides match TRBD2. Germline loops: CDR1 LNHDA, CDR2 SQIVND (reference sequence). V shed 6 bases and J 5 bases; nucleotides not matched to a gene: 5. This CDR3 is 14 amino acids long. The CDR3 DNA is TGTGCCAGTAGCCGACTAGCGGCGAACAATGAGCAGTTCTTC. Translation: CASSRLAANNEQFF.

The chain combines TRBV7-3 with TRBJ2-1, with a weak D call TRBD2 (5 bases). The ends were cut back, 1 base at V and 5 bases at J, with 18 bases in the middle. The CDR3 loop spans 17 amino acids. Germline V lookup: CDR1 SGHTA, CDR2 FQGTGA. The CDR3, as DNA: TGTGCCAGCAGCTTAATGGGCGGGCTCGGCCCAAACAATGAGCAGTTCTTC. It codes for CASSLMGGLGPNNEQFF. Filled out from reference TRBV7-3 and TRBJ2-1, the complete variable domain reads GAGVSQTPSNKVTEKGKYVELRCDPISGHTALYWYRQSLGQGPEFLIYFQGTGAADDSGLPNDRFFAVRPEGSVSTLKIQRTERGDSAVYLCASSLMGGLGPNNEQFFGPGTRLTVL.

The chain has TRBV6-1 and TRBJ1-5, with a weak D call TRBD1 (6 bases). V dropped 2 bases and J dropped 1 base, with 12 bases sitting between them. Germline CDR1 MNHNS, CDR2 SASEGT. The length of the CDR3 is 16 residues. The CDR3 region has the DNA TGTGCCAGCAGTGAATGGTCAGGGGTAAGCAATCAGCCCCAGCATTTT. Amino acid sequence: CASSEWSGVSNQPQHF.

This chain connects TRBV28 to TRBJ1-6, with 10 bases that match TRBD1. The junction had 4 bases not matched to a gene; V was cut back by 5 bases and J by 3 bases. This CDR3 comprises 16 residues. Looked up from germline, CDR1 is MDHEN and CDR2 is SYDVKM. CDR3 nucleotides: TGTGCCAGCAGTGATTGGACAGGGGGCTATAATTCACCCCTCCACTTT. Translating it yields CASSDWTGGYNSPLHF.

This clone has a single count. This chain connects TRBV30 to TRBJ2-3; 7 bases align to TRBD1. This CDR3 comprises 15 residues. Germline CDR1 and CDR2: GTSNPN and SVGIG (reference sequence). V shed 4 bases and J 0 bases; nucleotides not matched to a gene: 7. The CDR3 loop is CAWTPTGSSTDTQYF. CDR3 coding DNA: TGTGCCTGGACCCCGACAGGGTCTAGCACAGATACGCAGTATTTT.

The chain links TRBV2 to TRBJ1-3; possible D gene TRBD1, 5 bases. The CDR3 has 15 amino acids. Trimming left V 3 bases short and J 0 bases short, with 9 bases between. The germline CDR1 and CDR2 sequences are SNHLY and FYNNEI. DNA of the CDR3: TGTGCCAGCAGTGAGGAGGGGAGCTCTGGAAACACCATATATTTT. It specifies CASSEEGSSGNTIYF.